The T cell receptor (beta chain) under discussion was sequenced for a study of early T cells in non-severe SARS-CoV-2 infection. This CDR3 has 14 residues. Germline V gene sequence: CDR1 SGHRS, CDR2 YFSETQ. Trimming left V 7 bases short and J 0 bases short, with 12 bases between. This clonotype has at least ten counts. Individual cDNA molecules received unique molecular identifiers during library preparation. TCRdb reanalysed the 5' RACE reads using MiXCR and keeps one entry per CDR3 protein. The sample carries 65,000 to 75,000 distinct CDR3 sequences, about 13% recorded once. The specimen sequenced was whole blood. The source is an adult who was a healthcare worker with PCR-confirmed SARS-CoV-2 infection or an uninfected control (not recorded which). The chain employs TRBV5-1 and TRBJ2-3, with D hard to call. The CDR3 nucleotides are TGCGCCAGCGCGACACGGCAAAGCACAGATACGCAGTATTTT. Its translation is CASATRQSTDTQYF.